This entry lists 28 T cell receptor beta chains sequenced from one sample in a study of cytomegalovirus exposure and HLA in healthy donors. PCR primers comprised 60 Vbeta and 13 Jbeta primers. Method: immunoSEQ multiplex PCR; TCRdb's copy keeps in-frame clones and lacks some. Its listing shows some 51,000 clones. The specimen was PBMCs. All receptors come from a middle-aged man in good health and CMV-seropositive.

The chain is built from TRBV7-6 and TRBJ1-3; D may be TRBD1 (5 bases). The CDR3 has 15 residues. The V and J ends lost 3 bases and 2 bases respectively, with 11 bases between them. From germline, CDR1 is SGHVS and CDR2 FNYEAQ. The CDR3: CASSLAGVAGNTIYF. The CDR3 DNA is TGTGCCAGCAGCTTGGCGGGGGTAGCTGGAAACACCATATATTTT.

The rearrangement links TRBV4-3 to TRBJ1-4, with a tentative D call TRBD1 (6 bases). The CDR3 has 15 residues. Looked up from germline, CDR1 is LGHNA and CDR2 is YSLEER. V dropped 3 bases and J dropped 0 bases, with 8 bases sitting between them. Written as DNA, the CDR3 is TGCGCCAGCAGCCAGGACAGTGCAACTAATGAAAAACTGTTTTTT. Translating gives CASSQDSATNEKLFF.

V gene TRBV25-1 combines with J gene TRBJ2-1; D unclear. Trimming took off 1 base at V and 0 bases at J, with 10 bases between the two ends. Germline CDR1 is MGHDK and CDR2 is SYGVNS. The CDR3 spans 16 residues. DNA for the CDR3: TGTGCCAGCAGTGAATCGGGTCCTAGCTCCTACAATGAGCAGTTCTTC. Protein product: CASSESGPSSYNEQFF.

The chain recombines TRBV11-2 with TRBJ2-7; D not certain. The germline V and J ends were trimmed by 5 bases and 0 bases, with 11 bases remaining between them. The CDR3 is 14 amino acids. Germline V gives CDR1 SGHAT, CDR2 FQNNGV. The DNA of the CDR3 is TGTGCCAGCAGCCTTACCCCGAGCTCCTACGAGCAGTACTTC. The encoded protein is CASSLTPSSYEQYF.

V gene TRBV20-1 combines with J gene TRBJ2-5; a weak D match, TRBD2 (5 bases). This CDR3 has 11 residues. V gave up 0 bases and J gave up 11 bases, with 10 bases separating them. From germline, CDR1 is DFQATT and CDR2 SNEGSKA (reference sequence). The CDR3 coding sequence is TGCAGTGCTAGAGAGGCTAGCCGGCAGTACTTC. It translates to CSAREASRQYF.

The V gene is TRBV19, the J gene TRBJ2-5; unclear D gene. Germline V gives CDR1 LNHDA, CDR2 SQIVND (reference sequence). V was clipped by 4 bases and J by 1 base, with 7 bases between them. The CDR3 runs to 13 residues. This chain's CDR3 is CASSTQRQETQYF. CDR3 coding DNA: TGTGCCAGTAGTACGCAGCGCCAAGAGACCCAGTACTTC.

The chain employs TRBV7-3 and TRBJ2-7; the D gene is possibly TRBD1 (5 bases). This CDR3 spans 12 amino acids. Germline values: CDR1 SGHTA, CDR2 FQGTGA. Trimming stripped 5 bases from V and 4 bases from J, with 9 bases between. Here the CDR3 reads CASSDRGYEQYF. CDR3 DNA: TGTGCCAGCAGCGACAGAGGTTACGAGCAGTACTTC.

V usage is TRBV12-5 and J usage is TRBJ2-2; no definite D call. This CDR3 comprises 13 residues. With 2 bases removed from V and 5 bases from J, the gap between germline ends came to 6 bases. From germline, CDR1 is LGHNT and CDR2 FRNRAP. CDR3 in amino acids: CASGLIITGELFF. CDR3 nucleotide sequence: TGTGCTAGTGGTTTGATTATTACCGGGGAGCTGTTTTTT.

The rearrangement links TRBV6-5 to TRBJ2-7, with TRBD1 identical over 12 bases. Per germline, CDR1 MNHEY and CDR2 SVGAGI. V dropped 4 bases and J dropped 9; count of bases not matched to a gene: 7. The CDR3 consists of 14 residues. The CDR3: CASSFGTGGSVQYF. CDR3 nucleotides: TGTGCCAGCAGTTTCGGGACAGGGGGCTCGGTGCAGTACTTC.

The chain links TRBV10-3 to TRBJ2-1; D gene ambiguous. V lost 3 bases to trimming and J lost 5 bases, with 8 bases between them. This CDR3 is built from 13 residues. CDR1 is ENHRY, CDR2 SYGVKD, per germline. CDR3 DNA sequence: TGTGCCATCAGTGAAATAGCAGACAATGAGCAGTTCTTC. It codes for CAISEIADNEQFF.

The rearrangement links TRBV7-2 to TRBJ2-2; D is perhaps TRBD2 (5 bases). Germline assignment: CDR1 SGHTA and CDR2 FQGNSA. The CDR3 is 17 residues long. Trimming cost V 0 bases and J 6 bases, with 17 bases left between them. CDR3 DNA sequence: TGTGCCAGCAGCTTAGCGCCCATTGTAGGGAGTGCCGGGGAGCTGTTTTTT. It encodes CASSLAPIVGSAGELFF.

This chain uses TRBV7-2 with TRBJ2-3; D might be TRBD1 (5 bases). V was clipped by 5 bases and J by 4 bases, with 16 bases between them. Germline lookup yields CDR1 SGHTA and CDR2 FQGNSA. This CDR3 region has 15 residues. Here the CDR3 reads CASSPNPLGPDTQYF. The CDR3 DNA is TGTGCCAGCAGCCCTAACCCTCTGGGGCCAGATACGCAGTATTTT.

The chain uses TRBV19 and TRBJ2-1; TRBD2 aligns across 14 bases. Losses at the gene ends were 6 bases for V and 4 bases for J; bases not matched to a gene: 2. The CDR3 totals 15 residues. Germline V gives CDR1 LNHDA, CDR2 SQIVND (reference sequence). CDR3 DNA sequence: TGTGCCAGTAGCAGACTAGCGGGAGGGTACAATGAGCAGTTCTTC. Its protein product is CASSRLAGGYNEQFF.

This chain links TRBV7-8 with TRBJ2-3, with D maybe TRBD1 (6 bases). The CDR3 has 14 amino acids. The germline V gene encodes CDR1 SGHVS and CDR2 FQNEAQ. Trimming removed 5 bases at V and 6 bases at J, with 15 bases between. In DNA, the CDR3 is TGTGCCAGCAGCCTGGGGGCACCAGGGGATACGCAGTATTTT. Protein product: CASSLGAPGDTQYF.

The V gene is TRBV7-2, the J gene TRBJ2-2; D perhaps matches TRBD1 (6 bases). Germline V gives CDR1 SGHTA, CDR2 FQGNSA. CDR3 length: 16 residues. V lost 2 bases and J lost 0, with 10 bases in between. DNA for the CDR3: TGTGCCAGCAGCTTAAATCAGGGGTCGAACACCGGGGAGCTGTTTTTT. It encodes CASSLNQGSNTGELFF. Full variable domain (missing parts from reference TRBV7-2 and TRBJ2-2): GAGVSQSPSNKVTEKGKDVELRCDPISGHTALYWYRQSLGQGLEFLIYFQGNSAPDKSGLPSDRFSAERTGGSVSTLTIQRTQQEDSAVYLCASSLNQGSNTGELFFGEGSRLTVL.

V is TRBV6-6 and J is TRBJ2-5, with 9 bases aligning to TRBD2. Germline V gene sequence: CDR1 MNHNY, CDR2 SVGAGI (reference sequence). The length of the CDR3 is 13 residues. With V trimmed by 8 bases and J by 5 bases, 6 bases remained unmatched. The CDR3 DNA reads TGTGCCAGCCAGACTAGCGGAGGGGAGACCCAGTACTTC. Translation gives CASQTSGGETQYF.

This chain joins TRBV19 and TRBJ2-3, with 7 bases fitting TRBD2. CDR1 LNHDA and CDR2 SQIVND come from the germline V gene (reference sequence). Unmatched junction bases numbered 13, after V lost 3 bases and J lost 4 bases. CDR3 length: 17 residues. CDR3 DNA sequence: TGTGCCAGTAGTATCGTTGGGTCGGCGGGAGCGGCAGATACGCAGTATTTT. Its protein product is CASSIVGSAGAADTQYF.

The genes are TRBV19 and TRBJ2-3, with 7 positions matching TRBD2. The CDR3 length is 15 residues. V gave up 3 bases and J gave up 4 bases; unmatched junction bases: 7. The germline gives CDR1 LNHDA, CDR2 SQIVND (reference sequence). Here the CDR3 reads CASSIWGRAPDTQYF. The CDR3 DNA follows: TGTGCCAGTAGTATTTGGGGGAGGGCCCCAGATACGCAGTATTTT.

This rearrangement joins TRBV28 to TRBJ1-2, with a weak D call TRBD1 (6 bases). V lost 6 bases and J lost 7, with 27 bases in between. The length of the CDR3 is 17 residues. CDR1 MDHEN and CDR2 SYDVKM come from the germline V gene. CDR3 region: CASSPGAGGAFTGGYTF. DNA of the CDR3: TGTGCCAGCAGCCCTGGCGCGGGGGGGGCATTCACCGGTGGCTACACCTTC.

The chain recombines TRBV10-1 with TRBJ1-6; perhaps TRBD1 as D (5 bases). Trimming left V 4 bases short and J 5 bases short, with 9 bases between. CDR1 and CDR2 (germline): WNHNN, SYGVQD (reference sequence). This CDR3 comprises 14 residues. CDR3 in amino acids: CASSGQIHNSPLHF. The DNA of the CDR3 is TGCGCCAGCAGTGGACAGATCCATAATTCACCCCTCCACTTT.

Details on this clone: One junction end does not reproduce the germline sequence, and a read error may be involved. The same CDR3 is also encoded by other DNA sequences in this sample. The chain carries TRBV7-9 and TRBJ2-5, with D perhaps TRBD2 (6 bases). CDR1 is SEHNR, CDR2 FQNEAQ, per germline (reference sequence). This CDR3 contains 15 residues. CDR3 loop: CASSFGGTSQETQYF. As DNA, the CDR3 is TGCGCCAGCAGCTTCGGCGGGACTTCCCAAGAGACCCAGTACTTC.

This rearrangement joins TRBV18 to TRBJ2-1, with a possible D match to TRBD1 (6 bases). This CDR3 has 15 amino acids. Trimming removed 6 bases at V and 0 bases at J, with 12 bases between. CDR1 and CDR2 (germline): KGHSH, LQKENI. This CDR3 is CASSLWTDSYNEQFF. In DNA, the CDR3 is TGTGCCAGCTCCCTCTGGACAGACTCCTACAATGAGCAGTTCTTC.

The gene calls are TRBV11-2 and TRBJ2-1, with D possibly TRBD2 on 6 matching bases. V lost 6 bases to trimming and J lost 7 bases, with 7 bases between them. This CDR3 is 11 amino acids long. Germline CDR1 SGHAT, CDR2 FQNNGV. CDR3 residues: CASRRGNEQFF. The DNA of the CDR3 is TGTGCCAGCAGACGGGGGAATGAGCAGTTCTTC.

The V gene is TRBV4-2, the J gene TRBJ2-7; D gene uncertain. The germline CDR1 and CDR2 sequences are LGHNA and YNFKEQ. This CDR3 region has 15 residues. V was trimmed by 0 bases and J by 0 bases, leaving 9 bases between them. Written as DNA, the CDR3 is TGTGCCAGCAGCCAAGATAAACAGACCTCCTACGAGCAGTACTTC. This sequence encodes CASSQDKQTSYEQYF.

The chain recombines TRBV10-3 with TRBJ2-3; tentatively, D is TRBD1 (7 bases). The CDR3 is 16 amino acids. Germline loops: CDR1 ENHRY, CDR2 SYGVKD. Trimming stripped 2 bases from V and 2 bases from J, with 14 bases between. The DNA of the CDR3 is TGTGCCATCAGTGAGCGCGGGACAGTAATCACAGATACGCAGTATTTT. It yields the protein CAISERGTVITDTQYF.

The chain is built from TRBV13 and TRBJ1-1; 7 bases agree with TRBD1. CDR3 length: 15 residues. With V trimmed by 1 base and J by 1 base, 3 bases remained unmatched. Germline assignment: CDR1 PRHDT and CDR2 FYEKMQ (reference sequence). The CDR3 DNA reads as TGTGCCAGCAGCTTAGACAGGGGTTGGAACACTGAAGCTTTCTTT. It yields the protein CASSLDRGWNTEAFF.

The chain combines TRBV28 with TRBJ2-1; 9 bases match TRBD2. The germline CDR1 and CDR2 sequences are MDHEN and SYDVKM. V lost 6 bases, J lost 6 bases, and 9 bases stayed unmatched. CDR3 size: 15 residues. As DNA, the CDR3 is TGTGCCAGCAGCGATCCGGGACTAGCAGGCAATGAGCAGTTCTTC. It is translated as CASSDPGLAGNEQFF.

V and J are TRBV9 and TRBJ2-4; TRBD2 matches at 7 bases. V trimming: 2 bases; J trimming: 6 bases; junction bases outside the gene matches: 8. Germline V lookup: CDR1 SGDLS, CDR2 YYNGEE. The CDR3 is made up of 15 amino acids. Written as DNA, the CDR3 is TGTGCCAGCAGCGTGGGTGATCCGGGGGGAAACATTCAGTACTTC. Protein sequence: CASSVGDPGGNIQYF. The full variable domain, rest sourced from reference TRBV9 and TRBJ2-4, is DSGVTQTPKHLITATGQRVTLRCSPRSGDLSVYWYQQSLDQGLQFLIQYYNGEERAKGNILERFSAQQFPDLHSELNLSSLELGDSALYFCASSVGDPGGNIQYFGAGTRLSVL.